Listed below are T cell receptor beta chains from one sample, sequenced in a study of shared clonotypes between healthy human individuals. Repertoires were generated with immunoSEQ multiplex PCR, while TCRdb's copy carries only in-frame clones and drops some. The sample includes more than 2 million clones, about 94% seen only once; the top ten take roughly 0.13%. Input material: naive CD4+ T cells sorted from blood. These receptors came from a man aged 18 to 29 in good health. Both conserved end residues are part of each CDR3. D genes are given only for firm matches. Size is omitted from some rows. Given values are once, few, many or a class for expanded clones.

>TRBV5-1|TRBJ2-5|.|once
CASSLMWGQETQYF
TGCGCCAGCAGCTTGATGTGGGGCCAAGAGACCCAGTACTTC
>TRBV25-1|TRBJ2-2|.|.
CASSDPGVSTGELFF
TGTGCCAGCAGTGACCCGGGAGTCAGCACCGGGGAGCTGTTTTTT
>TRBV7-7|TRBJ2-5|TRBD2|.
CASSLAGGGETQYF
TGTGCTAGCAGCTTAGCGGGAGGGGGAGAGACCCAGTACTTC
>TRBV14|TRBJ2-2|.|.
CASSHARADTGELFF
TGTGCCAGCAGCCACGCCAGGGCGGACACCGGGGAGCTGTTTTTT
>TRBV27|TRBJ1-2|.|.
CASSPQGRGYTF
TGTGCCAGCAGTCCGCAGGGCCGTGGCTACACCTTC
>TRBV27|TRBJ1-2|TRBD1|.
CASSLGQGGNYGYTF
TGTGCCAGCAGTTTAGGACAGGGGGGAAACTATGGCTACACCTTC
>TRBV29-1|TRBJ2-1|TRBD2|.
CSVTRAGGLNEQFF
TGCAGCGTTACACGGGCGGGGGGCCTCAATGAGCAGTTCTTC
>TRBV28|TRBJ2-2|TRBD1|.
CASSDRVTGELFF
TGTGCCAGCAGTGACAGGGTCACCGGGGAGCTGTTTTTT
>TRBV6-5|TRBJ2-3|.|.
CASSKTGRTDTQYF
TGTGCCAGCAGTAAGACCGGGAGAACAGATACGCAGTATTTT
>TRBV5-4|TRBJ1-1|.|.
CASSLRLGAHPEAFF
TGTGCCAGCAGCTTGCGGCTGGGGGCCCACCCTGAAGCTTTCTTT
>TRBV4-1|TRBJ1-5|.|.
CASSQGVLGGHQPQHF
TGCGCCAGCAGCCAAGGTGTACTAGGGGGACATCAGCCCCAGCATTTT
>TRBV5-1|TRBJ2-1|TRBD2|.
CASSLHLAGGGNEQFF
TGCGCCAGCAGCTTGCATCTAGCGGGAGGTGGGAATGAGCAGTTCTTC
>TRBV7-2|TRBJ1-1|TRBD1|.
CASSRQGGNTEAFF
TGTGCCAGCAGCCGACAGGGCGGGAACACTGAAGCTTTCTTT
>TRBV9|TRBJ2-2|.|.
CASSVSAPTGELFF
TGTGCCAGCAGCGTAAGCGCTCCGACCGGGGAGCTGTTTTTT
>TRBV5-1|TRBJ2-7|.|.
CASSLASTGSYEQYF
TGCGCCAGCAGCTTGGCTAGTACAGGTTCCTACGAGCAGTACTTC
>TRBV10-3|TRBJ2-7|TRBD1|.
CAISTWTGGTYEQYF
TGTGCCATCAGTACCTGGACAGGGGGTACCTACGAGCAGTACTTC
>TRBV11-3|TRBJ2-7|.|.
CARTPFGQATCHEEYF
TGTGCCAGAACCCCTTTTGGGCAGGCTACCTGTCATGAGGAGTACTTC
>TRBV30|TRBJ2-5|.|.
CAWSPPTKRYQETQYF
TGTGCCTGGAGTCCCCCGACCAAGAGGTACCAAGAGACCCAGTACTTC
>TRBV18|TRBJ2-7|TRBD2|.
CASSPTLAGESYEQYF
TGTGCCAGCTCACCGACGCTAGCGGGAGAGTCCTACGAGCAGTACTTC
>TRBV18|TRBJ2-1|TRBD2|.
CASSPEGGPREFF
TGTGCCAGCTCACCAGAGGGAGGGCCGAGAGAGTTCTTC
>TRBV19|TRBJ2-5|TRBD1|.
CASSRDRRDETQYF
TGTGCCAGTAGCCGGGACAGGAGGGACGAGACCCAGTACTTC
>TRBV6-4|TRBJ2-2|TRBD1|.
CASRANRGGGELFF
TGTGCCAGCAGAGCCAACAGGGGTGGCGGGGAGCTGTTTTTT
>TRBV6-5|TRBJ1-4|TRBD1|.
CASRSGQPNEKLFF
TGTGCCAGCAGGTCGGGACAGCCTAATGAAAAACTGTTTTTT
>TRBV7-9|TRBJ2-3|TRBD2|.
CASSLPGGGTDTQYF
TGTGCCAGCAGCTTGCCGGGAGGAGGGACAGATACGCAGTATTTT
>TRBV5-1|TRBJ2-7|TRBD2|.
CASSLGGLAGGSSYEQYF
TGCGCCAGCAGCTTGGGGGGACTAGCGGGAGGAAGTTCCTACGAGCAGTACTTC
>TRBV7-2|TRBJ2-7|.|.
CASSSLRLSEQYF
TGTGCCAGCAGCTCTCTACGCCTTTCCGAGCAGTACTTC
>TRBV25-1|TRBJ1-2|.|.
CASSESSKGKNYGYTF
TGTGCCAGCAGTGAATCTAGTAAGGGGAAGAACTATGGCTACACCTTC
>TRBV25-1|TRBJ2-1|TRBD1|.
CASSDPGTGAAGEQFF
TGTGCCAGCAGTGACCCCGGGACAGGGGCGGCGGGTGAGCAGTTCTTC
>TRBV7-9|TRBJ2-3|.|.
CASSGSGVNTQYF
TGTGCCAGCAGCGGCTCAGGGGTGAACACGCAGTATTTT
>TRBV30|TRBJ1-5|.|.
CAWSPGGGGQPQHF
TGTGCCTGGAGTCCGGGGGGCGGGGGTCAGCCCCAGCATTTT